This T cell receptor (beta chain) appears in the sequencing data of a study of CD8 T cells in Susac syndrome. Overall study results and limits: The number of individuals included in the study's TCR sequencing and HLA analysis was acknowledged as relatively small.

CD8+ and CD4+ T cells from blood underwent TCR beta sequencing. RNA, at roughly 0.5 to 1 ug, was reverse transcribed with random hexamers. Amplification of the TCR beta CDR3 was carried out by immunoSEQ multiplex PCR, which spanned a total of 54 Vbeta and 13 Jbeta segments. TCRdb processed the immunoSEQ multiplex PCR reads anew with MiXCR; each CDR3 protein has one entry. The profile shows about 52,000 distinct CDR3 sequences, 93% of them singletons. The CDR3 spans 11 residues. Between the trimmed V and J ends, which lost 9 bases and 0 bases, there was a span of 6 bases. A note on this clonotype: What it binds is not known.

The specimen was CD8+ T cells from PBMCs. The sequence was obtained from a human donor with multiple sclerosis. The gene calls are TRBV12-3 or TRBV12-4 and TRBJ2-7; D call uncertain. The CDR3 loop reads CASSFSYEQYF. In DNA, the CDR3 is TGTGCCAGTAGCTTCTCCTACGAGCAGTACTTC.